Listed below are T cell receptor beta chains from one sample, sequenced in a study of T cell changes during pregnancy in multiple sclerosis. Repertoires were generated with immunoSEQ multiplex PCR, while TCRdb's copy carries only in-frame clones and drops some. Seen here are over 90,000 clones, roughly 90% observed once, and the top ten hold approximately 0.99%. The sample consisted of peripheral blood, taken before pregnancy. The receptor set was obtained from a female donor with multiple sclerosis, enrolled in a pregnancy study. CDR3s include the opening cysteine and the closing phenylalanine or tryptophan. Fields, in order: J gene, D gene, clone size, CDR3 length, V gene, CDR3 DNA, CDR3 protein. A D gene is named only where the DNA matches it firmly. Size tells how often a clone was seen (once, few, many) or the class of an expanded clone, and some rows leave it out.

TRBJ2-5,-,once,14,TRBV18,TGTGCCAGCTCACCAGGGGCCAGGGAAGAGACCCAGTACTTC,CASSPGAREETQYF
TRBJ2-5,TRBD1,-,15,TRBV5-1,TGCGCCAGCAGCTTGAAACAGGGGCTGGGAGAGACCCAGTACTTC,CASSLKQGLGETQYF
TRBJ2-7,TRBD2,once,15,TRBV27,TGTGCCAGCAGTACCCCCACGGCGGGAGGGCTCGAGCAGTACTTC,CASSTPTAGGLEQYF
TRBJ2-7,-,-,14,TRBV7-3,TGTGCCAGCAGCTCCCTTGGGGGCACCTACGAGCAGTACTTC,CASSSLGGTYEQYF
TRBJ1-1,-,-,10,TRBV10-3,TGTGCCACCCAGGGCAGGGAAGCTTTCTTT,CATQGREAFF
TRBJ2-5,TRBD1,-,17,TRBV14,TGTGCCAGCAGCCAACAAAACACCGGGACAGAAGAAATGACCCAGTACTTC,CASSQQNTGTEEMTQYF
TRBJ1-2,TRBD1,-,14,TRBV5-1,TGCGCCAGCAGCCCGGACAGGGAATCTTCTGGCTACACCTTC,CASSPDRESSGYTF
TRBJ2-4,-,once,14,TRBV6-5,TGTGCCAGCAGTGCAGGGCTTGGCAAAAACATTCAGTACTTC,CASSAGLGKNIQYF
TRBJ2-7,TRBD2,-,15,TRBV7-9,TGTGCCAGCAGCTCAACTAGCGGGAGTTGGTACGAGCAGTACTTC,CASSSTSGSWYEQYF
TRBJ1-1,TRBD1,-,17,TRBV7-9,TGTGCCAGCAGCTTAGGAGGGACAGGGATCATGAACACTGAAGCTTTCTTT,CASSLGGTGIMNTEAFF
TRBJ2-5,-,-,11,TRBV27,TGTGCCAGCAGTTTCGGTGGGACCCAGTACTTC,CASSFGGTQYF
TRBJ2-5,-,-,15,TRBV7-9,TGTGCCAGCAGCTTAGAAGGGAGACTCCAAGAGACCCAGTACTTC,CASSLEGRLQETQYF
TRBJ2-7,-,-,15,TRBV15,TGTGCCACCAGCAGTGGGAAGGGACATCCCTACGAGCAGTACTTC,CATSSGKGHPYEQYF
TRBJ2-3,-,-,14,TRBV5-4,TGTGCCAGCAGCTTGGCCGGGGGCACAGATACGCAGTATTTT,CASSLAGGTDTQYF
TRBJ1-2,TRBD1,-,16,TRBV9,TGTGCCAGCAGCGTAGATCGGACAGGGAGGGTATATGGCTACACCTTC,CASSVDRTGRVYGYTF
TRBJ2-6,TRBD1,-,16,TRBV9,TGTGCCAGCAACAGGGGGACCCCGAGGGGGGCCAACGTCCTGACTTTC,CASNRGTPRGANVLTF
TRBJ1-1,-,-,13,TRBV7-6,TGTGCCAGCAGCCTGGGGGCGAACACTGAAGCTTTCTTT,CASSLGANTEAFF
TRBJ1-1,TRBD1,-,14,TRBV6-5,TGTGCCAGCAGGACCGGGACAGTGAACACTGAAGCTTTCTTT,CASRTGTVNTEAFF
TRBJ2-6,-,-,19,TRBV6-1,TGTGCCAGCAGTGCTCTTGGACTGGCCCTTCTCTCTGGGGCCAACGTCCTGACTTTC,CASSALGLALLSGANVLTF
TRBJ2-7,TRBD1,-,14,TRBV27,TGTGCCAGCAACGGGCAGGGGGCCTCCTACGAGCAGTACTTC,CASNGQGASYEQYF
TRBJ2-1,-,-,19,TRBV28,TGTGCCAGCAGTTTCGCACCGGGACACCTCACGAGCTCCTACAATGAGCAGTTCTTC,CASSFAPGHLTSSYNEQFF
TRBJ1-4,-,-,15,TRBV6-5,TGTGCCAGCAGTTACTCGTCGGGATTCCTTGAAAAACTGTTTTTT,CASSYSSGFLEKLFF
TRBJ1-6,-,-,13,TRBV6-1,TGTGCCAGCAGTTCTCTGGGCCCCACCGGGAACCTATTT,CASSSLGPTGNLF
TRBJ2-1,-,-,11,TRBV11-2,TGTGCCAGCGGGAGAAGAGGTGAGCAGTTCTTC,CASGRRGEQFF
TRBJ2-7,-,-,14,TRBV6-1,TGTGCCAGCAGTGTCGGGACAAACGGGTACGAGCAGTACTTC,CASSVGTNGYEQYF
TRBJ1-5,-,-,16,TRBV15,TGTGCCACCAGCAGGGAGGGACGGGGCCCCGATCAGCCCCAGCATTTT,CATSREGRGPDQPQHF
TRBJ1-2,-,-,14,TRBV19,TGTGCCAGTAGTAGAGAGACAGGCCGGGATGGCTACACCTTC,CASSRETGRDGYTF
TRBJ1-5,-,-,13,TRBV13,TGTGCCAGCAGCTTAACGGGGAATCAGCCCCAGCATTTT,CASSLTGNQPQHF
TRBJ2-1,TRBD2,-,17,TRBV9,TGTGCCAGCAGCGTAGGCCCCCGGGTAGCGGGAGCGAGGGAGCAGTTCTTC,CASSVGPRVAGAREQFF
TRBJ2-2,-,-,16,TRBV27,TGTGCCAGCAGTTCCGCGGCAGGGATTAACACCGGGGAGCTGTTTTTT,CASSSAAGINTGELFF
TRBJ1-2,-,-,11,TRBV25-1,TGTGCCAGCAGTGAAACTACGGCCTACACCTTC,CASSETTAYTF
TRBJ2-4,TRBD2,-,19,TRBV30,TGTGCCTGGAGTCAACCAAGACTAGCGGGAGGGCCGGGTTTAAACATTCAGTACTTC,CAWSQPRLAGGPGLNIQYF
TRBJ1-1,-,-,14,TRBV10-2,TGCGCCAGCAGTGAGTCGGCAGGGGTCACTGAAGCTTTCTTT,CASSESAGVTEAFF
TRBJ2-7,-,-,16,TRBV7-4,TGTGCCAGCAGCCGCCGACTAGTCCCCAATTCCTACGAGCAGTACTTC,CASSRRLVPNSYEQYF
TRBJ1-2,TRBD1,-,13,TRBV6-6,TGTGCCAGCAGTTTCGGACAGGGAAATGGCTACACCTTC,CASSFGQGNGYTF
TRBJ2-1,TRBD1,-,19,TRBV9,TGTGCCAGCAGCGTAGCTACAGTTGTCGCAGGGGGCCGAAACAATGAGCAGTTCTTC,CASSVATVVAGGRNNEQFF
TRBJ1-6,-,-,15,TRBV15,TGTGCCACCAGCAGAGATCGTGGGGGAGGTTCACCCCTCCACTTT,CATSRDRGGGSPLHF
TRBJ2-6,-,-,13,TRBV5-1,TGCGCCAGCGACAGTTCTGGGGCCAACGTCCTGACTTTC,CASDSSGANVLTF
TRBJ2-3,-,-,16,TRBV6-6,TGTGCCAGCAGTATCATACGGGGGACCAGCACAGATACGCAGTATTTT,CASSIIRGTSTDTQYF
TRBJ2-1,-,-,15,TRBV7-9,TGTGCCAGCAGCGTTAGGATGGTGGTACAGAATGAGCAGTTCTTC,CASSVRMVVQNEQFF
TRBJ2-2,-,-,15,TRBV2,TGTGCCAGCAGTGAAGCGCAGGGGCGCACCGGGGAGCTGTTTTTT,CASSEAQGRTGELFF
TRBJ2-1,TRBD2,-,15,TRBV14,TGTGCCAGCAGCCAAGTAGCGGGCTCCTACAATGAGCAGTTCTTC,CASSQVAGSYNEQFF
TRBJ1-5,-,-,12,TRBV27,TGTGCCAGCAGTTCTTTCAATCAGCCCCAGCATTTT,CASSSFNQPQHF
TRBJ2-1,-,-,16,TRBV5-1,TGCGCCAGCAGCCCTACCTCGGCTAGCTCCTACAATGAGCAGTTCTTC,CASSPTSASSYNEQFF
TRBJ2-1,-,-,15,TRBV6-1,TGTGCCAGCATCTCGGGCGATTTCGGGGTCGGTGAGCAGTTCTTC,CASISGDFGVGEQFF
TRBJ1-6,-,-,14,TRBV18,TGTGCCAGCTCACTTCAGGGTTTAGAGTCACCCCTCCACTTT,CASSLQGLESPLHF
TRBJ2-1,-,-,15,TRBV19,TGTGCCTCCTCCGAGGGGCCCGGAGGGTACAATGAGCAGTTCTTC,CASSEGPGGYNEQFF
TRBJ2-7,-,once,15,TRBV2,TGTGCCAGCAGTTACTTCGCAGGGGCTTATGGTGAGCAGTACTTC,CASSYFAGAYGEQYF
TRBJ1-1,-,-,17,TRBV5-1,TGCGCCAGCAGCGAGCTATTGCCCCAGACAGGACTCACTGAAGCTTTCTTT,CASSELLPQTGLTEAFF
TRBJ2-5,TRBD2,-,16,TRBV6-1,TGTGCCAGCAGTGATCTAGCGGGAGGCCGACAAGAGACCCAGTACTTC,CASSDLAGGRQETQYF
TRBJ2-1,TRBD2,-,17,TRBV9,TGTGCCAGCAGCGTAGCTAGCGGGGGGTCCTCCTACAATGAGCAGTTCTTC,CASSVASGGSSYNEQFF
TRBJ1-1,-,-,12,TRBV18,TGTGCCAGCTCATCAGGCAGCCAGGAAGCTTTCTTT,CASSSGSQEAFF
TRBJ1-2,TRBD1,-,16,TRBV11-2,TGTGCCAGCAGCTCGCCCGCCCGACAGGGGACCTATGGCTACACCTTC,CASSSPARQGTYGYTF
TRBJ1-1,TRBD1,-,14,TRBV2,TGTGCCAGCAGGGGGACAGGGGGCGTCACTGAAGCTTTCTTT,CASRGTGGVTEAFF
TRBJ1-2,TRBD1,-,15,TRBV2,TGTGCCGGAGAGGACAGGGGGCAAACTAACTATGGCTACACCTTC,CAGEDRGQTNYGYTF
TRBJ2-7,TRBD2,-,15,TRBV4-3,TGCGCCAGCAGCCCCGGGCCTAGCGGGTTCTACGAGCAGTACTTC,CASSPGPSGFYEQYF
TRBJ1-2,-,once,13,TRBV27,TGTGCCAGCAGTTTTGAGGCTAACTATGGCTACACCTTC,CASSFEANYGYTF
TRBJ2-3,-,-,15,TRBV29-1,TGCAGCGTTGAGAAATATGGGGCTACCTCCGATACGCAGTATTTT,CSVEKYGATSDTQYF
TRBJ1-4,-,once,13,TRBV6-6,TGTGCCAGCAGTTACCGATCGAGAGAAAAACTGTTTTTT,CASSYRSREKLFF
TRBJ1-5,-,-,14,TRBV4-2,TGTGCCAGCGCTAAAACAGGCCTCAATCAGCCCCAGCATTTT,CASAKTGLNQPQHF